The clone carrying this TCR beta chain came up once. The data derive from a study of blood T cell repertoires in COVID-19. The assay was immunoSEQ multiplex PCR, and TCRdb's table has in-frame clones only and misses some. The sample includes roughly 190,000 clones, about nine tenths seen only once; the top ten take about 2.2%. The material sequenced was PBMCs or T cells enriched from blood (not recorded which). The source is a woman younger than 45 who had recovered from COVID-19.

The CDR3 nucleotides read TGTGCCAGCAGTTACTCCGGGGGTGAGCAGTTCTTC. This encodes CASSYSGGEQFF. This chain uses TRBV6-5 with TRBJ2-1; D may be TRBD2 (6 bases). Germline V gives CDR1 MNHEY, CDR2 SVGAGI. The CDR3 covers 12 residues. The V end was cut by 0 bases, the J end by 9 bases, with 6 bases between.